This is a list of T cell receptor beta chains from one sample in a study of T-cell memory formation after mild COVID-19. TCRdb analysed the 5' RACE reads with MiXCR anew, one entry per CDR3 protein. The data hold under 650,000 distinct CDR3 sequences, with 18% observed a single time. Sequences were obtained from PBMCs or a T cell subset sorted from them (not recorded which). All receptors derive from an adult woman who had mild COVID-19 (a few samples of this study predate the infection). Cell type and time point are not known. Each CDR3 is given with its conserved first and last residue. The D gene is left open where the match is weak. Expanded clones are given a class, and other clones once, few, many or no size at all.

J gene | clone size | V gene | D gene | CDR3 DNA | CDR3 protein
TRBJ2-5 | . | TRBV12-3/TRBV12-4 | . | TGTGCCAGCAGTTTTTCTGAAATTGGAGTGGTGGGCCCAGAGACCCAGTACTTC | CASSFSEIGVVGPETQYF
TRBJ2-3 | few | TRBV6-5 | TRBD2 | TGTGCCAGCAGTATGCTAGCGGCAGATACGCAGTATTTT | CASSMLAADTQYF
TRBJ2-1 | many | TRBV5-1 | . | TGCGCCAGCAGCGGACCCTCGGCCTACAATGAGCAGTTCTTC | CASSGPSAYNEQFF
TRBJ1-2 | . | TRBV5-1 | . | TGCGCCAGCAGCTCCGGGACAAATGTCTATGGCTACACCTTC | CASSSGTNVYGYTF
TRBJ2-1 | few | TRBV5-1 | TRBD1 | TGCGCCAGCAGCTCAAAGGGACAGGGTGGGAATGAGCAGTTCTTC | CASSSKGQGGNEQFF
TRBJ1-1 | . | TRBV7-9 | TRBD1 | TGTGCCAGCAGCTTTTTCGGACAGGGGGCTGAAGCTTTCTTT | CASSFFGQGAEAFF
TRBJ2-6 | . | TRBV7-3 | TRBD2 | TGTGCCAGCAGCACTAGCGGCTCTGGGGCCAACGTCCTGACTTTC | CASSTSGSGANVLTF
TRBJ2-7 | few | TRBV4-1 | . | TGCGCCAGCAGCCCGCTCTGGATGTCTGGGTACGAGCAGTACTTC | CASSPLWMSGYEQYF
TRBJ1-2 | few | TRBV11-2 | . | TGTGCCAGCAGCTTTACCCCCCCCTATGGCTACACCTTC | CASSFTPPYGYTF
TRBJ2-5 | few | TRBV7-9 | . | TGTGCCAGCAGCCCGAAAACAATACGAGGGGAGACCCAGTACTTC | CASSPKTIRGETQYF
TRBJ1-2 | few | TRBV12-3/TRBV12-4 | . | TGTGCCAGCAGTTTCCGAGAACAGGTTTATTCTACTGCTAACTATGGCTACACCTTC | CASSFREQVYSTANYGYTF
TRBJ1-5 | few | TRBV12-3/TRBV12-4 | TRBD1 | TGTGCCAGCAGTCAGCGTGGACAGGGTCGCCAGCCCCAGCATTTT | CASSQRGQGRQPQHF
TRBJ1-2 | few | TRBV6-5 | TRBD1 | TGTGCCAGCAGTTACGTACAGGGGACTGGCTATGGCTACACCTTC | CASSYVQGTGYGYTF
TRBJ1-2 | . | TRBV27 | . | TGTGCCAGCAGTGGGGGCCGTGGACAAGGCTACACCTTC | CASSGGRGQGYTF
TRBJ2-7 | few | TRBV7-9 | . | TGTGCCAGCAGCTTACCCGGCAGGGGGGTAAAATCCTACGAGCAGTACTTC | CASSLPGRGVKSYEQYF
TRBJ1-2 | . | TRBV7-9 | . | TGTGCCAGCAGAACAGGTGTTGATGGCTACACCTTC | CASRTGVDGYTF
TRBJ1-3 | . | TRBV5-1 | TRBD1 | TGCGCCAGCAGCTTGGGACAGGGGGCCGGAAACACCATATATTTT | CASSLGQGAGNTIYF
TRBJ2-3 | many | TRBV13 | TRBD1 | TGTGCCAGCAGCTCTCGGGACAGGGGCACAGATACGCAGTATTTT | CASSSRDRGTDTQYF
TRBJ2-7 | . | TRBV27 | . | TGTGCCAGCAGTCCAGTACAGGGTGGCGAGCAGTACTTC | CASSPVQGGEQYF
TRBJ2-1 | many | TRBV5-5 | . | TGTGCCAGCAGCTTGCGTCACACCTACAATGAGCAGTTCTTC | CASSLRHTYNEQFF
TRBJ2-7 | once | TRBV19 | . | TGTGCCAGTAGTATAGATCTGACAGACCCCTACGAGCAGTACTTC | CASSIDLTDPYEQYF
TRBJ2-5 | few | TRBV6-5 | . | TGTGCCAGCAGTTACTTCTCGGGCACCGAGACCCAGTACTTC | CASSYFSGTETQYF
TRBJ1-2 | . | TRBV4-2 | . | TGTGCCAGCAGCCACCCAGGGGCGGGGGATGGCTACACCTTC | CASSHPGAGDGYTF
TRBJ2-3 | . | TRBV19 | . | TGTGCCAGTAGTACCCCAGGACACGGGTTTTGGGTCGGCACAGATACGCAGTATTTT | CASSTPGHGFWVGTDTQYF
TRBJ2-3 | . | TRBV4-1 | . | TGCGCCAGCAGCCAAGGGAGCGTAAGTCAGCAGTATTTT | CASSQGSVSQQYF
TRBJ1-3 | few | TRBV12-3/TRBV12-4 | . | TGTGCCAGCAGTTTAGCCGCAAAGAGAAACACCATATATTTT | CASSLAAKRNTIYF
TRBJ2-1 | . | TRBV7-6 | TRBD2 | TGTGCCAGCAGCTTCCCCCGAAGTGAGCGGGGGGCCTACAATGAGCAGTTCTTC | CASSFPRSERGAYNEQFF
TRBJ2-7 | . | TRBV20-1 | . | TGCAGTGCTAGATGGGATTTCGCTGAGCAGTACTTC | CSARWDFAEQYF
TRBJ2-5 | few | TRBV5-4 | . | TGTGCCAGCAGCTTTGACTATCTCCGGGCCCAAGAGACCCAGTACTTC | CASSFDYLRAQETQYF